The next 11 T cell receptor beta chains were all read from a single sample in a study of low-dose radiotherapy and immunotherapy resistance in tumors. The time point is: before trial treatment. PCR amplification of the TCRs was performed with Phusion for 20 PCR cycles, and it relied on a constant-region primer together with a V-primer adapter. TCRdb redid the calling of the reads with MiXCR, one entry per CDR3 protein. The sample holds about 46,000 distinct CDR3 sequences; about 11% are singletons and the top ten take roughly 6.4%. The material sequenced was PBMCs, taken before treatment. All receptors come from a female donor with ovarian cancer.

This clonotype was counted ten times or more. The chain employs TRBV19 and TRBJ2-1; D is unresolved. The CDR3 covers 12 residues. Germline V gene data show CDR1 as LNHDA and CDR2 as SQIVND (reference sequence). With 5 bases removed from V and 5 bases from J, the gap between germline ends came to 7 bases. For the CDR3, the DNA is TGTGCCAGTAGTTTTGGGGACAATGAGCAGTTCTTC. Protein: CASSFGDNEQFF. Variable domain in full (rest from reference TRBV19 and TRBJ2-1): DGGITQSPKYLFRKEGQNVTLSCEQNLNHDAMYWYRQDPGQGLRLIYYSQIVNDFQKGDIAEGYSVSREKKESFPLTVTSAQKNPTAFYLCASSFGDNEQFFGPGTRLTVL.

In the case of this clonotype: With only one base between it and a far larger clone, this is likely a read error. The V and J genes are TRBV12-3 or TRBV12-4 and TRBJ2-7; D is undetermined. The CDR3 length is 12 residues. The V and J ends lost 5 bases and 7 bases respectively, with 12 bases between them. The CDR3 coding sequence is TGTGCCAGCAGTAACGCGGTGAATGAGCAGTACTTC. This translates into CASSNAVNEQYF.

The sample holds many counts of this clonotype. This chain links TRBV5-1 with TRBJ1-1; D gene ambiguous. V shed 6 bases and J shed 1 base, with 16 bases lying between them. CDR1 is SGHRS, CDR2 YFSETQ, per germline. The CDR3 loop spans 15 amino acids. CDR3 DNA sequence: TGCGCCAGCAACCCCTCGGGTCTATCGAACACTGAAGCTTTCTTT. It yields the protein CASNPSGLSNTEAFF.

At least ten counts were recorded for this clonotype. The chain couples TRBV6-1 to TRBJ2-3; D is unresolved. CDR1 is MNHNS, CDR2 SASEGT, per germline. Trimming removed 1 base at V and 0 bases at J, with 11 bases between. The CDR3 is made up of 16 amino acids. The CDR3 region is CASSEGVARSTDTQYF. CDR3 DNA sequence: TGTGCCAGCAGTGAAGGAGTAGCCAGAAGCACAGATACGCAGTATTTT.

There are many counts of this clonotype. The rearrangement joins TRBV6-8 to TRBJ2-7, with 7 nucleotides matching TRBD1. This CDR3 has 14 residues. Germline assignment: CDR1 MNHGY and CDR2 SAAAGT. Losses at the gene ends were 10 bases for V and 3 bases for J; bases not matched to a gene: 12. CDR3 residues: CAIKPGQPVYEQYF. CDR3 nucleotides: TGTGCCATTAAACCGGGACAGCCGGTCTACGAGCAGTACTTC.

Many counts were recorded for this clonotype. The chain has TRBV2 and TRBJ1-6; tentative D call: TRBD1 (5 bases). The length of the CDR3 is 14 residues. Per the germline V gene, CDR1 is SNHLY and CDR2 is FYNNEI. The ends were cut back, 1 base at V and 8 bases at J, with 9 bases in the middle. CDR3 residues: CASSEGQPYSPLHF. The CDR3 region has the DNA TGTGCCAGCAGTGAAGGACAGCCTTATTCACCCCTCCACTTT.

The V call is TRBV4-1, the J call TRBJ2-2; D uncertain. Germline lookup yields CDR1 MGHRA and CDR2 YSYEKL. V was pared by 0 bases and J by 5 bases, with 10 bases between. The length of the CDR3 is 15 residues. The CDR3, as DNA: TGCGCCAGCAGCCAAGACGGGTACGGTACCGGGGAGCTGTTTTTT. As protein: CASSQDGYGTGELFF.

This clonotype was seen only a few times. This rearrangement joins TRBV20-1 to TRBJ1-2; no reliable D call. With 5 bases removed from V and 8 bases from J, the gap between germline ends came to 21 bases. The CDR3 is 14 residues long. CDR1 DFQATT and CDR2 SNEGSKA come from the germline V gene (reference sequence). CDR3 residues: CSARHLEGLGGYTF. The CDR3 DNA reads as TGCAGTGCTCGACACCTGGAGGGTTTAGGCGGCTACACCTTC.

This clonotype was seen many times. The rearrangement uses TRBV6-1 and TRBJ2-1, with D perhaps matching TRBD1 (6 bases). The CDR3 length is 13 residues. Germline assignment: CDR1 MNHNS and CDR2 SASEGT. Between the trimmed V and J ends, which lost 4 bases and 5 bases, there was a span of 9 bases. CDR3 in amino acids: CASSGAGDNEQFF. CDR3 bases: TGTGCCAGCAGTGGGGCAGGGGACAATGAGCAGTTCTTC.

There are many counts of this clonotype. The J gene is TRBJ2-2, the V gene TRBV5-4; possible D gene TRBD2, 7 bases. The CDR3 has 15 amino acids. V lost 4 bases, J lost 0 bases, and 10 bases lay in between. CDR1 is SGHNT, CDR2 YYREEE, per germline (reference sequence). CDR3 DNA: TGTGCCAGCAGCCCGGGGGGCACGAACACCGGGGAGCTGTTTTTT. This sequence encodes CASSPGGTNTGELFF.

This clonotype has a count of ten or more. V gene TRBV30 combines with J gene TRBJ2-1; 9 nucleotides agree with TRBD2. The trim removed 0 bases at V and 5 bases at J, leaving 8 bases unmatched. This CDR3 has 16 amino acids. Germline CDR1 GTSNPN, CDR2 SVGIG (reference sequence). The DNA of the CDR3 is TGTGCCTGGAGTGTCCGGATCCTAGCGGGGAACAATGAGCAGTTCTTC. It yields the protein CAWSVRILAGNNEQFF.